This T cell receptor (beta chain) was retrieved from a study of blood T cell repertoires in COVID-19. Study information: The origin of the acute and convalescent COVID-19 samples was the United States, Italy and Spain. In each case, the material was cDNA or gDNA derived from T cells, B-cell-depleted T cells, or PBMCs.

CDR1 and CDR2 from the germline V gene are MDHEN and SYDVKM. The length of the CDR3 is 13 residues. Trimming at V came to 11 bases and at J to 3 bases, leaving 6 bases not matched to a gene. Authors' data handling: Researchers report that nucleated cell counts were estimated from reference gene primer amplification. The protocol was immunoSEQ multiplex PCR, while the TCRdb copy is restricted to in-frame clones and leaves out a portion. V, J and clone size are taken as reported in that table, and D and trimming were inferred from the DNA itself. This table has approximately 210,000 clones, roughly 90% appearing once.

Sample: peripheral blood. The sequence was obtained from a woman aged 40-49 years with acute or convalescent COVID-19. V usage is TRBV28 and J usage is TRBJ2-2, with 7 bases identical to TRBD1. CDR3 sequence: CAGNRGHTGELFF. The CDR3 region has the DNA TGTGCCGGAAACAGGGGACACACCGGGGAGCTGTTTTTT.